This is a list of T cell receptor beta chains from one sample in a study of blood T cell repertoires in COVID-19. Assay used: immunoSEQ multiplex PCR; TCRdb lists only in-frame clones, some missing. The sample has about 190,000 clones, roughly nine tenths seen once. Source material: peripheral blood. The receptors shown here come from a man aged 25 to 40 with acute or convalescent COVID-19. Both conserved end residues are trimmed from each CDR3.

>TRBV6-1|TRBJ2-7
ASSVTSGGHRHQQY
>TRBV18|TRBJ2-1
ASSPGLALATEQF
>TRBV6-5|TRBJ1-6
ASLGQGISPLH
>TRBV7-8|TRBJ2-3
ASSLVGGSTDTQY
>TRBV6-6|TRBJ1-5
ASSGRQGTTQPQH
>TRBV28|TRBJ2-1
ASISGSSYNEQF
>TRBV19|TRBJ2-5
ASSLRVADQETQY
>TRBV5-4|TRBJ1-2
ASSHDRQHGYT
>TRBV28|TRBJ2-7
ASRPTSGRYEQY
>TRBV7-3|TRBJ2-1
ASSRSGTQDEQF
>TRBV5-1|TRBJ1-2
ASSLGGGGYT
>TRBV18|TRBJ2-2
ASSQGLAGVANTGELF
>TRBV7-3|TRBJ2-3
ASSLGSQGRDTQY
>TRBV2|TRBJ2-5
ASSRTSGRVGAQETQY
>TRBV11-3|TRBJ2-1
ASSGSWQTDSYNEQF
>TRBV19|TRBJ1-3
ASSPSDRTFSGNTIY
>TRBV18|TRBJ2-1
ASSPLDRGWPF
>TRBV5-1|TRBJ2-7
ASSVQGVSSYEQY
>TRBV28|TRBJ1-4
ASSSSRVVRDRPGLEKLF
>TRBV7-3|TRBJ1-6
ASSLQGVKSPLH
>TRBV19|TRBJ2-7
ASSISGLAGGEQY
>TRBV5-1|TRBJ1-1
ASSLGWTGNTEAF